This passage covers 26 T cell receptor beta chains from one sample sequenced in a study of technical replicates of blood from a handful of donors. The method was immunoSEQ multiplex PCR; TCRdb's version includes in-frame clones alone and lacks a portion of them. This sample carries 55,000 to 65,000 clones, approximately 97% of them seen once, and the ten largest clones take 0.15% to 0.25%. Specimen: T cells isolated from PBMCs. These receptors were taken from a human donor in good health.

This sequence joins TRBV30 and TRBJ1-1, with D uncertain. The CDR3 extends over 12 amino acids. Per the germline V gene, CDR1 is GTSNPN and CDR2 is SVGIG (reference sequence). The CDR3 sequence: CAMESYNTEAFF. The CDR3 DNA reads TGTGCAATGGAGTCTTATAACACTGAAGCTTTCTTT.

This chain joins TRBV7-8 and TRBJ1-5, with 11 positions matching TRBD1. Germline assignment: CDR1 SGHVS and CDR2 FQNEAQ. The CDR3 length is 17 residues. V shed 0 bases, J shed 5 bases, and the junction held 6 bases outside the gene matches. The CDR3 DNA follows: TGTGCCAGCAGCTTAGCAAGGGACAGGGGGACTGATCAGCCCCAGCATTTT. Translated, it gives CASSLARDRGTDQPQHF.

This chain connects TRBV5-5 to TRBJ1-2; possibly TRBD1 for D (5 bases). CDR1 and CDR2 (germline): SGHKS, YYEKEE (reference sequence). The CDR3 length is 12 residues. The germline V and J ends were trimmed by 5 bases and 8 bases, with 13 bases remaining between them. The CDR3 reads CASRPSGGGYTF. The CDR3 DNA reads as TGTGCCAGCAGGCCCTCGGGGGGGGGCTACACCTTC.

V is TRBV7-9 and J is TRBJ1-1, with 9 nucleotides matching TRBD1. Germline-derived CDR1 and CDR2 are SEHNR and FQNEAQ (reference sequence). This CDR3 spans 16 amino acids. After removal of 3 bases from V and 0 bases from J, the junction contained 5 bases not matched to a gene. CDR3 amino acids: CASSFGTGMMNTEAFF. The CDR3 DNA follows: TGTGCCAGCAGCTTTGGGACAGGGATGATGAACACTGAAGCTTTCTTT.

This sequence joins TRBV4-1 and TRBJ2-7, with D uncertain. CDR1 and CDR2 (germline): MGHRA, YSYEKL. The CDR3 is 13 residues long. The V gene lost 1 base and the J gene lost 3 bases, with 7 bases spanning the gap. DNA for the CDR3: TGCGCCAGCAGCCAAGTGCGGAACTACGAGCAGTACTTC. Its translation: CASSQVRNYEQYF.

CDR3 sequence: CASSAWLGAAFF. In DNA form, the CDR3 reads TGTGCCAGCAGTGCTTGGTTAGGGGCGGCTTTCTTT. This chain links TRBV25-1 with TRBJ1-1, with D possibly being TRBD1 (5 bases). The V end was cut by 4 bases, the J end by 11 bases, with 14 bases between. Germline V lookup: CDR1 MGHDK, CDR2 SYGVNS. The CDR3 runs to 12 residues.

The chain carries TRBV6-1 and TRBJ2-1, with 12 positions matching TRBD2. In germline, CDR1 is MNHNS, CDR2 SASEGT. V dropped 1 base and J dropped 8; count of bases not matched to a gene: 3. CDR3 length equals 15 residues. In nucleotides, the CDR3 is TGTGCCAGCAGTGAAGGACTAGCGGGAGATGATGAGCAGTTCTTC. Its protein is CASSEGLAGDDEQFF.

The chain employs TRBV9 and TRBJ1-5, with D possibly being TRBD1 (5 bases). The CDR3 has 14 amino acids. Trimming cost V 4 bases and J 2 bases, with 10 bases left between them. Germline CDR1 reads SGDLS; CDR2 reads YYNGEE. The CDR3 region has the DNA TGTGCCAGCAGCCCCACGGGGGGCAATCAGCCCCAGCATTTT. It yields the protein CASSPTGGNQPQHF.

As concerns this clone: The identical CDR3 is also encoded by other nucleotide sequences in the sample. CDR3 residues: CASSGLSYEQYF. The CDR3 nucleotides read TGTGCCAGTTCGGGACTCTCCTACGAGCAGTACTTC. The J gene is TRBJ2-7, the V gene TRBV19; D possibly corresponds to TRBD2 (6 bases). V shed 8 bases and J shed 0 bases, with 8 bases lying between them. Germline values: CDR1 LNHDA, CDR2 SQIVND (reference sequence). The length of the CDR3 is 12 residues.

The chain uses TRBV7-9 and TRBJ2-5; TRBD1 agrees at 8 bases. Germline lookup yields CDR1 SEHNR and CDR2 FQNEAQ (reference sequence). V lost 8 bases and J lost 4; bases outside the gene matches: 9. This CDR3 comprises 14 residues. The CDR3 loop reads CASVVRGLGETQYF. The DNA for the CDR3 is TGTGCCAGCGTAGTCAGGGGGCTGGGAGAGACCCAGTACTTC.

The rearrangement uses TRBV20-1 and TRBJ1-1; 8 nucleotides line up with TRBD1. Per the germline V gene, CDR1 is DFQATT and CDR2 is SNEGSKA (reference sequence). This CDR3 has 11 residues. J was trimmed by 8 bases and V by 5 bases; bases with no gene match: 4. CDR3: CSAGRQGEAFF. The DNA for the CDR3 is TGCAGTGCTGGTAGACAGGGGGAAGCTTTCTTT.

The CDR3 nucleotides are TGTGCCAGCAGTGGGACTAGCGACAATGAGCAGTTCTTC. Its protein is CASSGTSDNEQFF. The chain joins TRBV6-1 to TRBJ2-1; 9 positions agree with TRBD2. Germline loops: CDR1 MNHNS, CDR2 SASEGT. The V and J ends lost 4 bases and 5 bases, in that order; junction bases with no gene match: 0. The CDR3 has 13 residues.

The gene calls are TRBV4-1 and TRBJ2-3, with D unclear. The germline gives CDR1 MGHRA, CDR2 YSYEKL. The CDR3 is 13 residues long. Trimming removed 1 base at V and 6 bases at J, with 8 bases between. CDR3 nucleotides: TGCGCCAGCAGCCAAGGAACTTTGGATACGCAGTATTTT. The encoded protein is CASSQGTLDTQYF.

The V gene is TRBV27, the J gene TRBJ2-7; possible D gene TRBD1, 6 bases. The germline gives CDR1 MNHEY, CDR2 SMNVEV (reference sequence). V was clipped by 5 bases and J by 1 base, with 12 bases between them. There are 14 residues in the CDR3. This CDR3 reads CASSTEQGSYEQYF. The CDR3 nucleotides are TGTGCCAGCAGTACCGAACAGGGTTCCTACGAGCAGTACTTC.

The V gene is TRBV9, the J gene TRBJ1-1; D may be TRBD1 (6 bases). The CDR3 totals 13 residues. Germline values: CDR1 SGDLS, CDR2 YYNGEE. The V end lost 3 bases, the J end lost 4 bases, and 10 bases lay between the germline ends. The CDR3 DNA sequence: TGTGCCAGCAGCGCAGGGGTAGCCACTGAAGCTTTCTTT. This encodes CASSAGVATEAFF.

The V gene is TRBV11-2, the J gene TRBJ2-3; 10 nucleotides line up with TRBD2. CDR3 size: 16 residues. With V trimmed by 3 bases and J by 6 bases, 9 bases remained unmatched. In germline, CDR1 is SGHAT, CDR2 FQNNGV. Here the CDR3 reads CASSFYQRGGADTQYF. The CDR3 DNA reads as TGTGCCAGCAGCTTTTACCAGCGGGGGGGGGCGGATACGCAGTATTTT.

The chain recombines TRBV27 with TRBJ2-7; D is unresolved. The CDR3 contains 14 residues. The germline CDR1 and CDR2 sequences are MNHEY and SMNVEV (reference sequence). Trimming left V 8 bases short and J 6 bases short, with 20 bases between. The CDR3 DNA follows: TGTGCCAGCGGGTCCGCCTCCGACACGGCCGAGCAGTACTTC. Amino acid sequence: CASGSASDTAEQYF.

In this sample, this clone turned up once. J is TRBJ2-7 and V is TRBV7-9, with D perhaps TRBD1 (6 bases). V dropped 5 bases and J dropped 0 bases, with 14 bases sitting between them. The CDR3 loop spans 15 amino acids. Germline CDR1 and CDR2: SEHNR and FQNEAQ (reference sequence). The CDR3 protein is CASSKDRLLSYEQYF. The CDR3 region has the DNA TGTGCCAGCAGCAAAGACAGGTTACTCTCCTACGAGCAGTACTTC.

The chain employs TRBV11-1 and TRBJ2-5; weak D call: TRBD2 (7 bases). V lost 5 bases, J lost 4 bases, and 20 bases lay in between. This CDR3 comprises 16 residues. CDR1 is SGHAT, CDR2 FQDESV, per germline (reference sequence). The CDR3 coding sequence is TGTGCCAGCAGCCAGGGGACTAACAGGGCTGGAGAGACCCAGTACTTC. Translated, it gives CASSQGTNRAGETQYF.

The chain combines TRBV11-3 with TRBJ2-2; possible D gene TRBD2, 6 bases. Per the germline V gene, CDR1 is SGHNT and CDR2 is YENEEA. V was pared by 3 bases and J by 4 bases, with 12 bases between. The CDR3 is 15 amino acids. This chain's CDR3 is CASSFLTGVTGELFF. The CDR3 DNA sequence: TGTGCCAGCAGCTTCCTTACGGGAGTCACCGGGGAGCTGTTTTTT.

The gene calls are TRBV7-9 and TRBJ2-3; 7 bases align to TRBD2. CDR1 and CDR2 (germline): SEHNR, FQNEAQ (reference sequence). This CDR3 region has 17 residues. V lost 2 bases and J lost 2; bases outside the gene matches: 10. The DNA of the CDR3 is TGTGCCAGCAGCTTATCTTTGGCTAGCGGCTACACAGATACGCAGTATTTT. Protein sequence: CASSLSLASGYTDTQYF.

The V and J genes are TRBV7-8 and TRBJ1-1; D ambiguous. The V gene's germline CDR1 is SGHVS and CDR2 FQNEAQ. V was shortened by 2 bases and J by 8 bases, with 9 bases between the two germline ends. CDR3 length: 12 amino acids. As DNA, the CDR3 is TGTGCCAGCAGCTTAATAAGGCGGGAAGCTTTCTTT. This translates into CASSLIRREAFF.

The J gene is TRBJ2-7, the V gene TRBV13; D unresolved. V was pared by 2 bases and J by 1 base, with 6 bases between. Germline CDR1 is PRHDT and CDR2 is FYEKMQ (reference sequence). There are 13 residues in the CDR3. CDR3 DNA sequence: TGTGCCAGCAGCTTACCCCAATCCTACGAGCAGTACTTC. Its translation: CASSLPQSYEQYF. Filled out from reference TRBV13 and TRBJ2-7, the complete variable domain reads AAGVIQSPRHLIKEKRETATLKCYPIPRHDTVYWYQQGPGQDPQFLISFYEKMQSDKGSIPDRFSAQQFSDYHSELNMSSLELGDSALYFCASSLPQSYEQYFGPGTRLTVT.

This chain links TRBV27 with TRBJ2-7; tentative D call: TRBD2 (5 bases). Trimming cost V 5 bases and J 5 bases, with 13 bases left between them. The CDR3 spans 13 residues. Looked up from germline, CDR1 is MNHEY and CDR2 is SMNVEV (reference sequence). The CDR3 sequence: CASSTGSAHEQYF. CDR3 bases: TGTGCCAGCAGTACGGGTAGCGCCCACGAGCAGTACTTC.

This clone is a singleton in its sample. The chain's CDR3 is CASSPTRGFITEAFF. The CDR3 bases are TGTGCCAGCTCACCGACCAGGGGGTTTATTACTGAAGCTTTCTTT. V gene TRBV18 combines with J gene TRBJ1-1; 7 bases are shared with TRBD1. From germline, CDR1 is KGHSH and CDR2 LQKENI. V lost 3 bases to trimming and J lost 5 bases; unmatched junction nucleotides: 9. The CDR3 spans 15 residues.

The V gene is TRBV15, the J gene TRBJ2-6; no firm D call. Germline assignment: CDR1 LNHNV and CDR2 YYDKDF (reference sequence). V lost 2 bases to trimming and J lost 1 base, with 12 bases between them. The CDR3 spans 17 residues. CDR3 region: CATSRTHITSGANVLTF. The CDR3 DNA follows: TGTGCCACCAGCAGAACACATATAACATCTGGGGCCAACGTCCTGACTTTC.